What follows is one T cell receptor (beta chain) and its context. The sample comes from a study of blood T cell repertoires in COVID-19. Original data processing: Quantification of nucleated cells was approximated via reference gene primer amplification. Clones were read by immunoSEQ multiplex PCR, and TCRdb kept only the in-frame ones, dropping some. V, J and clone size were drawn from that table, and D and trimming were deduced from the DNA. The sample has 200,000 to 300,000 clones; approximately 86% are singletons. The germline CDR1 and CDR2 sequences are LNHDA and SQIVND (reference sequence). This CDR3 has 16 amino acids. V lost 5 bases and J lost 6; bases outside the gene matches: 9.

Sequencing was performed on peripheral blood. This TCR derives from a woman aged 55-75 years with COVID-19, enrolled during active disease. The V call is TRBV19, the J call TRBJ2-2; 10 nucleotides agree with TRBD1. CDR3: CASSARQGAGAGELFF. For the CDR3, the DNA is TGTGCCAGTAGTGCCAGACAGGGGGCCGGGGCCGGGGAGCTGTTTTTT. The whole variable domain, remainder taken from reference TRBV19 and TRBJ2-2, is DGGITQSPKYLFRKEGQNVTLSCEQNLNHDAMYWYRQDPGQGLRLIYYSQIVNDFQKGDIAEGYSVSREKKESFPLTVTSAQKNPTAFYLCASSARQGAGAGELFFGEGSRLTVL.